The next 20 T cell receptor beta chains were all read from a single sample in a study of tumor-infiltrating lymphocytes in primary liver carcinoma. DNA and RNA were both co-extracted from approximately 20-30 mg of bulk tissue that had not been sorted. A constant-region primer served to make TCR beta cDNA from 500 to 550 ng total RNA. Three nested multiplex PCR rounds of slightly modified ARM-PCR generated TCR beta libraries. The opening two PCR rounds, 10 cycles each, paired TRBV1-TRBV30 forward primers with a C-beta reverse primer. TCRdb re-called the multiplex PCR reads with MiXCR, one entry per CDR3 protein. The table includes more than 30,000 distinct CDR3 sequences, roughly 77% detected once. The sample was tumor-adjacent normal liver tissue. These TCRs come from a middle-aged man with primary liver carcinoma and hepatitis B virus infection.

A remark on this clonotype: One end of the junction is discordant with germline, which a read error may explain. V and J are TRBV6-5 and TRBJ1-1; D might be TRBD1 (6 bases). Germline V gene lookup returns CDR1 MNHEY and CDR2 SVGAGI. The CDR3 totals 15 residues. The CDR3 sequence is CASSYRRGTNIEAFF. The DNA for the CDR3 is TGTGCCAGCAGTTACCGCAGGGGTACAAACATTGAAGCTTTCTTT.

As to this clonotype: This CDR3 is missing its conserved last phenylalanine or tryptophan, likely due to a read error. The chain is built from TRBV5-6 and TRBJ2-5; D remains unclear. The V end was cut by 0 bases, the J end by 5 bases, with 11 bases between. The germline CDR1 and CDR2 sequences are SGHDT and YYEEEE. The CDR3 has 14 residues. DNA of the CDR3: TGTGCCAGCAGCTTGGAGGTTAGCCATGAGACCCAGTACTTA. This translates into CASSLEVSHETQYL.

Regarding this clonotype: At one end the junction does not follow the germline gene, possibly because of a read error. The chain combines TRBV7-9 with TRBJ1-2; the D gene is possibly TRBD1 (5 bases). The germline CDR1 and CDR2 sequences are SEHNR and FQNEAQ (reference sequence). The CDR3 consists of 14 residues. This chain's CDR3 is CASSISGGELGYTF. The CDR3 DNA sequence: TGTGCCAGTAGCATATCTGGGGGAGAGCTGGGCTACACCTTT.

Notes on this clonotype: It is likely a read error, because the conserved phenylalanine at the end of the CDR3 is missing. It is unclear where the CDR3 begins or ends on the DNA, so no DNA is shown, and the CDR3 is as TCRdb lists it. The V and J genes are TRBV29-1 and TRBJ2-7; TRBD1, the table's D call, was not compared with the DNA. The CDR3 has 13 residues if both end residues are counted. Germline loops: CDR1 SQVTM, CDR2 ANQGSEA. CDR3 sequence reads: CSVVDLPVWERYL.

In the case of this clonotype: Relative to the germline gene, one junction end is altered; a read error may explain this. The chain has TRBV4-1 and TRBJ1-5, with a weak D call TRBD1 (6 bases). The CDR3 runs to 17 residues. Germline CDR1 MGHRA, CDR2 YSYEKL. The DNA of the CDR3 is TGCGCCAGAAGCCCTCTGGGGGGGGGCCAAACCGGACAGCCCCAGCACTTT. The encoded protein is CARSPLGGGQTGQPQHF.

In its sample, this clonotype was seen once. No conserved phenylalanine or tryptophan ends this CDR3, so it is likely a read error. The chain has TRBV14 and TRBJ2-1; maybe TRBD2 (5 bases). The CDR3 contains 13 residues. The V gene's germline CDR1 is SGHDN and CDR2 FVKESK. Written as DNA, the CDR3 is TGTGCCAGTAGCCAGGAGAGGGTGAGTGAGCAGTTCGTC. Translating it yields CASSQERVSEQFV.

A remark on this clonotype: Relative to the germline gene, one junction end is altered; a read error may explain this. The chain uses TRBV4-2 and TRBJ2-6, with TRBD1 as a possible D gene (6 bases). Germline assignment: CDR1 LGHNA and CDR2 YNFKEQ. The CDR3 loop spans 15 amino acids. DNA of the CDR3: TGTACCGGCAGCTGTCAGGGGTCCGGGGTCAACGTCCTGACTTTC. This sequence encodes CTGSCQGSGVNVLTF.

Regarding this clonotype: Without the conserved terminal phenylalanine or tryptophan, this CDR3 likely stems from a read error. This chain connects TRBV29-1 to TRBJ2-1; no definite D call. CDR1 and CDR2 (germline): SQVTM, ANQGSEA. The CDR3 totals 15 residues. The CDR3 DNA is TGCAGTGTTGTCCCACTTGTGGAATTGGGGAATGAGCAGTTCTCC. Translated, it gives CSVVPLVELGNEQFS.

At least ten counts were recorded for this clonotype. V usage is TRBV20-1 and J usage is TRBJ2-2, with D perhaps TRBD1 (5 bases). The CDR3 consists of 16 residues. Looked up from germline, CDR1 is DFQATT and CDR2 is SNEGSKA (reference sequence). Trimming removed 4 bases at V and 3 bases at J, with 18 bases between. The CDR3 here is CSATNPVRGDTGELFF. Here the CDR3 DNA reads TGCAGTGCTACGAACCCTGTTAGGGGCGACACCGGGGAGCTGTTTTTT.

Written as DNA, the CDR3 is TGTGCCAGCAGTTACTTCGGGACTAGCGGAAGAGGGAGTGAGCAGTTCTTC. It specifies CASSYFGTSGRGSEQFF. This chain links TRBV6-5 with TRBJ2-1; 11 nucleotides agree with TRBD2. The germline V gene has CDR1 MNHEY and CDR2 SVGAGI. After removal of 1 base from V and 9 bases from J, the junction contained 11 bases not matched to a gene. The CDR3 totals 17 residues.

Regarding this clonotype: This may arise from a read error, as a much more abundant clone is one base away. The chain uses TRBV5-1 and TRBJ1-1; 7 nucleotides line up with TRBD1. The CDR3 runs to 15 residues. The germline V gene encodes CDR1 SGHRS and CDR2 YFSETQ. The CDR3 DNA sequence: TGCGCCAGCAGCTTGGTGGCAGGGGAGGGGGCTGAAGTTTTCTTT. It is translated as CASSLVAGEGAEVFF.

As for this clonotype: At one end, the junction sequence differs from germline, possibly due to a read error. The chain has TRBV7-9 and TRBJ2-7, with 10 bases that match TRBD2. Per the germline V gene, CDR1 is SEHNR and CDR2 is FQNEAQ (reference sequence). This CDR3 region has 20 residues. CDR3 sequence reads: CASSFFKLAGKKIVSGEQYF. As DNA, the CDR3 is TGTGCCAGTAGCTTTTTCAAACTAGCGGGGAAGAAGATTGTCAGTGGCGAGCAGTACTTC. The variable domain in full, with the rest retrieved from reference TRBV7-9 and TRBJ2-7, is DTGVSQNPRHKITKRGQNVTFRCDPISEHNRLYWYRQTLGQGPEFLTYFQNEAQLEKSRLLSDRFSAERPKGSFSTLEIQRTEQGDSAMYLCASSFFKLAGKKIVSGEQYFGPGTRLTVT.

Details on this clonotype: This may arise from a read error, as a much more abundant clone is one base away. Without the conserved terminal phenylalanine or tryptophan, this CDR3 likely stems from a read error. CDR3 sequence: CASTRRQGKLFL. For the CDR3, the DNA is TGTGCCAGCACGAGGCGGCAGGGGAAACTGTTTTTA. This chain links TRBV28 with TRBJ1-4; D might be TRBD1 (6 bases). The germline gives CDR1 MDHEN, CDR2 SYDVKM. The V and J ends lost 7 bases and 11 bases respectively, with 14 bases between them. This CDR3 region has 12 residues.

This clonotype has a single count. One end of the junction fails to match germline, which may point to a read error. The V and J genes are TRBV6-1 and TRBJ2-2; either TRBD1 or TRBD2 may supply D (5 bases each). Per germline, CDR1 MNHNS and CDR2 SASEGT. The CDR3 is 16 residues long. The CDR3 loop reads CATSKTLQVTTGKLFF. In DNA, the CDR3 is TGTGCCACCAGTAAAACACTACAGGTGACCACCGGGAAGCTGTTTTTT.

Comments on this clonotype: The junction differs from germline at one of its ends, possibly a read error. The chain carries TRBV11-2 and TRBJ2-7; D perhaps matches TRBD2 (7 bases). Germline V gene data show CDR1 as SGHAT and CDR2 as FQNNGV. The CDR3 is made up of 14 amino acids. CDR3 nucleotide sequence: TGTGCCAGCACCCCCAGGGGAGGGCCCTACGAGAAGTACTTC. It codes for CASTPRGGPYEKYF.

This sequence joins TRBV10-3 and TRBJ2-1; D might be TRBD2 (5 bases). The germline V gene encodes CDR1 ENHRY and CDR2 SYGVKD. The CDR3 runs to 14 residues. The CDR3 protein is CVFSEASKDNEQFF. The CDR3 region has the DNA TGTGTCTTCAGTGAGGCTAGCAAGGACAATGAGCAGTTCTTC.

DNA for the CDR3: TGCGCCAGCAGCTTGGACAGGGGGCACCAGTACTTC. Amino acid sequence: CASSLDRGHQYF. The chain joins TRBV5-1 to TRBJ2-7, with 9 bases aligning to TRBD1. The CDR3 covers 12 residues. After removal of 0 bases from V and 10 bases from J, the junction contained 2 bases not matched to a gene. Germline V CDR1 and CDR2: SGHRS, YFSETQ. Full variable domain (outside the CDR3, taken from reference TRBV5-1 and TRBJ2-7): KAGVTQTPRYLIKTRGQQVTLSCSPISGHRSVSWYQQTPGQGLQFLFEYFSETQRNKGNFPGRFSGRQFSNSRSEMNVSTLELGDSALYLCASSLDRGHQYFGPGTRLTVT.

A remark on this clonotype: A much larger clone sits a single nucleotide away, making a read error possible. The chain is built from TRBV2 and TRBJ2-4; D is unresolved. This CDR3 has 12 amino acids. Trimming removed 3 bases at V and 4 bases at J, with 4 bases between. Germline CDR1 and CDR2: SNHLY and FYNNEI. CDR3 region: CASSDDKNIQYF. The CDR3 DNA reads TGTGCCAGCAGTGACGATAAAAACATTCAGTACTTC.

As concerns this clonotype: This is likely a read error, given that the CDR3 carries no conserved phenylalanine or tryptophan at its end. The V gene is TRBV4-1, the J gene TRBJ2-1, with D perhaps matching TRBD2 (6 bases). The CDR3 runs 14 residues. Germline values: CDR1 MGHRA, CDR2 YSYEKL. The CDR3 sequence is CASSQAGLVSKQFL. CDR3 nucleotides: TGCGCCAGTAGCCAAGCGGGTTTAGTAAGTAAGCAGTTCTTA.

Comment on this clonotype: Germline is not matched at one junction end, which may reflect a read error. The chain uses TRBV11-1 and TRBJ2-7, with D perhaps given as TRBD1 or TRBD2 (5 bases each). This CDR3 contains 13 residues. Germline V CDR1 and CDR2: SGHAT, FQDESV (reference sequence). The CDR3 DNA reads TGTGCAAGCGAGGGGAAGCGATCCTACGAGCAGTATTTC. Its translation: CASEGKRSYEQYF. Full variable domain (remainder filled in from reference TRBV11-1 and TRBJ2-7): EAEVAQSPRYKITEKSQAVAFWCDPISGHATLYWYRQILGQGPELLVQFQDESVVDDSQLPKDRFSAERLKGVDSTLKIQPAELGDSAMYLCASEGKRSYEQYFGPGTRLTVT.